The 19 T cell receptor beta chains listed next were all sequenced from one sample in a study of blood T cell repertoires in COVID-19. TCRdb's table, derived via immunoSEQ multiplex PCR, lists solely in-frame clones and lacks some. The sample lists about 160,000 clones, about 90% occurring once. The source material was peripheral blood. The receptors were gathered from a man younger than 45 with COVID-19, enrolled during active disease.

This rearrangement joins TRBV2 to TRBJ1-3; D remains ambiguous. The ends were cut back, 4 bases at V and 4 bases at J, with 11 bases in the middle. The CDR3 loop spans 14 amino acids. CDR1 is SNHLY, CDR2 FYNNEI, per germline. DNA of the CDR3: TGTGCCAGCAGTGTTTCGCGGATAGGAAACACCATATATTTT. Translation gives CASSVSRIGNTIYF.

The genes are TRBV2 and TRBJ1-2, with D possibly TRBD1 on 6 matching bases. The CDR3 is made up of 13 amino acids. V was clipped by 6 bases and J by 2 bases, with 10 bases between them. The V gene's germline CDR1 is SNHLY and CDR2 FYNNEI. Here the CDR3 reads CASSRDTNYGYTF. CDR3 in DNA: TGTGCCAGCAGCAGGGACACAAACTATGGCTACACCTTC.

The chain links TRBV5-1 to TRBJ1-4; 9 nucleotides line up with TRBD1. Germline V gene data show CDR1 as SGHRS and CDR2 as YFSETQ. The ends lost 3 bases at V and 7 bases at J; junction bases unmatched: 7. The CDR3 sequence is 15 residues long. The CDR3 protein is CASSSGTGLGEKLFF. CDR3 bases: TGCGCCAGCAGCTCCGGGACAGGGTTGGGTGAAAAACTGTTTTTT.

The chain links TRBV7-2 to TRBJ1-2; no clear D. V dropped 5 bases and J dropped 8 bases, with 18 bases sitting between them. Germline values: CDR1 SGHTA, CDR2 FQGNSA. The CDR3 length is 14 residues. CDR3 region: CASSLNPLPQGYTF. Here the CDR3 DNA reads TGTGCCAGCAGCCTAAACCCCCTCCCACAGGGCTACACCTTC.

The rearrangement links TRBV5-1 to TRBJ2-7; 9 bases match TRBD1. J was trimmed by 3 bases and V by 3 bases; bases with no gene match: 1. Germline CDR1 SGHRS, CDR2 YFSETQ. The CDR3 consists of 13 residues. CDR3 in DNA: TGCGCCAGCAGCTCGGGACAGGGCTACGAGCAGTACTTC. It yields the protein CASSSGQGYEQYF.

This chain connects TRBV9 to TRBJ2-2; tentatively, D is TRBD2 (7 bases). This CDR3 has 17 residues. The V end was cut by 0 bases, the J end by 2 bases, with 14 bases between. CDR1 is SGDLS and CDR2 is YYNGEE in the germline V gene. CDR3 sequence: CASSVGRGGLNTGELFF. The CDR3 nucleotides read TGTGCCAGCAGCGTAGGAAGGGGGGGCCTAAACACCGGGGAGCTGTTTTTT.

The CDR3 region has the DNA TGTGCCAGCACGACAGGGGGCCTCTACAATGAGCAGTTCTTC. It encodes CASTTGGLYNEQFF. V gene TRBV28 combines with J gene TRBJ2-1; 10 bases map to TRBD1. CDR1 is MDHEN and CDR2 is SYDVKM in the germline V gene. The CDR3 runs 14 residues. Trimming removed 7 bases from V and 3 bases from J; junction bases left unmatched: 3.

This clone occurred a few times. The chain couples TRBV18 to TRBJ1-2; TRBD1 matches 9 bases. CDR1 and CDR2 (germline): KGHSH, LQKENI. The CDR3 is made up of 13 amino acids. Unmatched junction bases numbered 3, after V lost 6 bases and J lost 4 bases. CDR3 nucleotide sequence: TGTGCCAGCTCGGACAGGGGTGGCTATGGCTACACCTTC. It codes for CASSDRGGYGYTF.

The chain employs TRBV19 and TRBJ2-3, with TRBD1 matching 9 bases. The V gene's germline CDR1 is LNHDA and CDR2 SQIVND (reference sequence). V dropped 6 bases and J dropped 5; count of bases not matched to a gene: 9. The CDR3 has 15 residues. CDR3 protein: CASSGRTGAGDTQYF. CDR3 coding DNA: TGTGCCAGTAGCGGAAGGACAGGGGCGGGAGATACGCAGTATTTT.

The rearrangement links TRBV19 to TRBJ1-5; possibly TRBD1 for D (6 bases). CDR1 is LNHDA, CDR2 SQIVND, per germline (reference sequence). V was cut by 8 bases and J by 0 bases, with 14 bases left in between. The CDR3 has 15 residues. The DNA of the CDR3 is TGTGCCAGTCGTGAAGGGGGATATAGCAATCAGCCCCAGCATTTT. Translation: CASREGGYSNQPQHF.

This clone was found once. The rearrangement links TRBV19 to TRBJ1-5; 7 bases agree with TRBD1. The CDR3 runs to 15 residues. Per the germline V gene, CDR1 is LNHDA and CDR2 is SQIVND (reference sequence). J lost 3 bases, V lost 4 bases, and 6 bases had no gene match. DNA for the CDR3: TGTGCCAGTAGTAGGCAGGGGGAGTTCAATCAGCCCCAGCATTTT. Translating it yields CASSRQGEFNQPQHF.

The V gene is TRBV5-4, the J gene TRBJ2-1; D perhaps matches TRBD1 (6 bases). V was shortened by 2 bases and J by 9 bases, with 12 bases between the two germline ends. The germline V gene has CDR1 SGHNT and CDR2 YYREEE (reference sequence). This CDR3 has 13 residues. In DNA form, the CDR3 reads TGTGCCAGCAGCTTTAAGAGGGACACTGAGCAGTTCTTC. It codes for CASSFKRDTEQFF.

The chain is built from TRBV27 and TRBJ1-3; D ambiguous. Germline V gives CDR1 MNHEY, CDR2 SMNVEV (reference sequence). V was clipped by 5 bases and J by 3 bases, with 8 bases between them. This CDR3 comprises 13 residues. The DNA of the CDR3 is TGTGCCAGCAGTGAGGGAAGTGGAAACACCATATATTTT. Translating gives CASSEGSGNTIYF.

The genes are TRBV5-1 and TRBJ2-3; no reliable D call. The V and J ends lost 2 bases and 5 bases respectively, with 6 bases between them. CDR1 and CDR2 from the germline V gene are SGHRS and YFSETQ. The CDR3 has 12 residues. CDR3 DNA sequence: TGCGCCAGCAGCTTAGCCCGAGATACGCAGTATTTT. Its translation is CASSLARDTQYF.

The chain has TRBV7-2 and TRBJ2-1, with 8 bases aligning to TRBD1. This CDR3 comprises 14 residues. After removal of 4 bases from V and 9 bases from J, the junction contained 8 bases not matched to a gene. From germline, CDR1 is SGHTA and CDR2 FQGNSA. The CDR3 sequence: CASSSRQGLSEQFF. In DNA, the CDR3 is TGTGCCAGCAGCTCCCGACAGGGGCTGAGTGAGCAGTTCTTC. The full variable domain, in which reference TRBV7-2 and TRBJ2-1 provide the parts outside the CDR3, is GAGVSQSPSNKVTEKGKDVELRCDPISGHTALYWYRQSLGQGLEFLIYFQGNSAPDKSGLPSDRFSAERTGGSVSTLTIQRTQQEDSAVYLCASSSRQGLSEQFFGPGTRLTVL.

V and J are TRBV7-2 and TRBJ1-2; 7 bases are shared with TRBD1. This CDR3 region has 16 residues. Losses at the gene ends were 4 bases for V and 8 bases for J; bases not matched to a gene: 16. From germline, CDR1 is SGHTA and CDR2 FQGNSA. The CDR3 bases are TGTGCCAGCAGCTGGGGGGCGGGACAGCTCAAGGGAGGCTACACCTTC. The encoded protein is CASSWGAGQLKGGYTF.

The V gene is TRBV7-9, the J gene TRBJ1-1, with a possible D match to TRBD1 (6 bases). This CDR3 is 14 amino acids long. V was cut by 5 bases and J by 0 bases, with 10 bases left in between. CDR1 SEHNR and CDR2 FQNEAQ come from the germline V gene (reference sequence). The DNA of the CDR3 is TGTGCCAGCAGCCCGGGACAAATGAACACTGAAGCTTTCTTT. It translates to CASSPGQMNTEAFF.

This chain links TRBV5-4 with TRBJ1-1; D remains unclear. The ends were cut back, 1 base at V and 0 bases at J, with 13 bases in the middle. The CDR3 has 16 amino acids. Looked up from germline, CDR1 is SGHNT and CDR2 is YYREEE (reference sequence). The CDR3 DNA follows: TGTGCCAGCAGCTTGAGGAGAGGGCGGATGAACACTGAAGCTTTCTTT. This translates into CASSLRRGRMNTEAFF.

The V call is TRBV12-3 or TRBV12-4, the J call TRBJ2-7, with 9 nucleotides matching TRBD1. J gave up 2 bases and V 6 bases, and 2 bases lay outside the gene matches. CDR3 length: 13 residues. CDR3 region: CASRTGGAYEQYF. The DNA for the CDR3 is TGTGCCAGCAGAACAGGGGGCGCCTACGAGCAGTACTTC.